This TCR beta chain was sequenced in a study of T cell clonality in common variable immunodeficiency. Study-wide findings and caveats: CVID subjects showed higher TCRbeta clonality than healthy controls.

This clone was recorded at least ten times. Its antigen is undetermined. The read finishes 3 residues shy of the CDR3 end, and the germline J gene is used to complete it. CVID and control samples used equivalent genomic DNA input. Sequenced by immunoSEQ multiplex PCR; TCRdb stores in-frame clones only, minus some. The sample was found to contain approximately 56,000 clones, and every one recurs. CDR1 is PRHDT and CDR2 is FYEKMQ in the germline V gene (reference sequence). There are 16 residues in the CDR3. V shed 5 bases and J shed 0 bases, with 14 bases lying between them. Heparinized whole blood, about 4.5 to 8.5 ml, came from each donor.

The sequencing sample was made of peripheral blood mononuclear cells. The gene calls are TRBV13 and TRBJ2-1; D is undetermined. The receptor's source is a person aged 18 to 75 in good health. The DNA read from the CDR3 is TGTGCCAGCAGCCCAGCGAGGCTGGGCTCCTACAATGAG. Protein sequence: CASSPARLGSYNE. The entire CDR3 protein reads CASSPARLGSYNEQFF.